This T cell receptor (beta chain) was captured in a study of regulatory dendritic cells for organ transplantation (dated by TCRdb to the late 2010s). About the full investigation: To make regulatory dendritic cells, monocytes were cultured with vitamin D3 on days 0 and 4 and with IL-10 on day 4. On day 6, LPS was added to the DC cultures to test how the DCs responded to a strong maturation-inducing agent. Before and after allostimulation with regulatory or mature dendritic cells, TCRbeta repertoires were sequenced from sorted naive and memory CD4+ and CD8+ T cells.

Paper-wide results and their limitations: The repertoires of naive CD4+ and CD8+ T cells were highly diverse, while memory cell repertoires were less diverse, with memory CD8+ cells being the most oligoclonal. The authors pointed out considerable heterogeneity between individuals in the alloreactive memory CD8+ T cell pool, and only a couple of subjects were sequenced. Among the resting subsets, the most alloreactive TCR clonotypes were found in memory CD8+ T cells. Expansion of memory CD8+ clones was induced by allostimulation in both subjects, but more limited expansion appeared to be induced by regulatory dendritic cells than by mature dendritic cells.

Trimming at the junction amounts to 4 bases on V and 3 bases on J, and the germline ends lie 13 bases apart. Including cysteine and phenylalanine, the CDR3 has 15 amino acids. The entry retains the CDR3 DNA only, 45 bases that are in frame from base 1. For CDR1 and CDR2, the germline V gene (reference sequence) lists SEHNR and FQNEAQ. Comment on this clone: Its recognized antigen is unknown. Base quality data are lacking; no much larger clone is found one base away.

TCRbeta CDR3 regions were amplified by multiplexed two-step PCR using Vbeta-specific forward primers and Jbeta-specific reverse primers. TCRbeta libraries were sequenced on an Illumina instrument through the immunoSEQ service. The authors processed their data as follows. V, D and J genes were assigned using IMGT annotation, and counts were corrected for multiplex PCR bias using synthetic CDR3 analogues. In the immunoSEQ Analyzer, repertoire clonality was calculated as one minus normalized Shannon entropy. Fisher's exact test with Benjamini-Hochberg false discovery rate control was used to define clonal expansion, with two-tailed P<0.01. Imported from immuneACCESS, the table was reduced by TCRdb to in-frame sequences with V and J called. These copies leave out some clones; in studies compared against another copy, an unresolved V gene accounts for under half, and the cause of the remainder is not known. V and J calls and clone size are copied from that table; D and trimming were computed from the DNA. The sample table shows about 21,000 clones, and 85% are seen once. The top ten clonotypes cover 0.26% of the sample.

Sorted T cell subsets were CFSE-labeled and co-cultured for 4 to 6 days with allogeneic regulatory or mature dendritic cells at a 1:10 DC:T ratio. FACS was used to sort CD4+ or CD8+ cells into naive T cells (CD45RA+) and memory T cells (CD45RO+). T cells for TCR sequencing came from a couple of healthy control subjects. The Qiagen DNeasy Blood & Tissue Kit was used for extraction of genomic DNA. What was sequenced was naive CD4+ T cells from blood cultured with dendritic cells. What this sample's cell subset or site label stands for: CD45RA+ naive T cells. This clonotype was sampled from a human donor in good health. The chain couples TRBV7-9 to TRBJ1-3, with the identity of the D gene unclear. The nucleotide sequence reads as follows: TGTGCCAGCAGCTGGACTGGCCCCCGTGGAAACACCATATATTTT. This sequence encodes CASSWTGPRGNTIYF.